The 30 T cell receptor beta chains below were found in one sample sequenced in a study of blood T cell repertoires in COVID-19 (dated by TCRdb to the early 2020s). Library method: the immunoSEQ multiplex PCR assay. TCRdb limited this immuneACCESS table to in-frame rearrangements with V and J called. A share of clones is missing; checked studies link under half to unresolved V genes, and the rest is unexplained. In all, the sample holds 150,000 or so clones, and around nine tenths of those were seen once. The top ten clones comprise 2.3% of the sample. The sample taken for sequencing was peripheral blood. These receptors all stem from a human donor in a cohort sampled during active COVID-19.

The V and J genes are TRBV6-5 and TRBJ2-7; 10 bases agree with TRBD1. J gave up 3 bases and V 7 bases, and 3 bases lay outside the gene matches. This CDR3 is built from 13 residues. Germline V CDR1 and CDR2: MNHEY, SVGAGI. CDR3: CASNRDRGYEQYF. Here the CDR3 DNA reads TGTGCCAGCAACCGGGACAGGGGCTACGAGCAGTACTTC.

This chain links TRBV11-2 with TRBJ2-3; D perhaps matches TRBD2 (5 bases). Between the trimmed V and J ends, which lost 5 bases and 2 bases, there was a span of 17 bases. CDR3 length: 16 residues. Germline V gene lookup returns CDR1 SGHAT and CDR2 FQNNGV. CDR3 region: CASSVTAGAYTDTQYF. CDR3 sequence (DNA): TGTGCCAGCAGCGTTACGGCGGGTGCCTACACAGATACGCAGTATTTT.

The chain has TRBV28 and TRBJ1-4; D gene unclear. In germline, CDR1 is MDHEN, CDR2 SYDVKM. This CDR3 contains 17 residues. V shed 2 bases and J shed 7 bases, with 20 bases lying between them. The CDR3 DNA reads TGTGCCAGCAGTTTACGTAACTACCGCGTTCGAAGTGAAAAACTGTTTTTT. Its translation: CASSLRNYRVRSEKLFF.

In its sample, this clone was seen once. CDR3 nucleotides: TGTGCCAGCAGCCCTGGGCTGAACACTGAAGCTTTCTTT. This gives the protein CASSPGLNTEAFF. J is TRBJ1-1 and V is TRBV9; D not resolved. The CDR3 is 13 residues long. The V gene lost 4 bases and the J gene lost 0 bases, with 7 bases spanning the gap. The germline gives CDR1 SGDLS, CDR2 YYNGEE.

The V call is TRBV7-9, the J call TRBJ2-3, with D perhaps matching TRBD2 (6 bases). Trimming stripped 6 bases from V and 0 bases from J, with 16 bases between. The CDR3 covers 16 residues. The germline CDR1 and CDR2 sequences are SEHNR and FQNEAQ (reference sequence). CDR3 bases: TGTGCCAGCAGTCCTCTTAGCGGAGCTAGCACAGATACGCAGTATTTT. Amino acids: CASSPLSGASTDTQYF.

The chain has TRBV6-5 and TRBJ1-3; 8 bases match TRBD1. The CDR3 runs to 14 residues. The germline V gene has CDR1 MNHEY and CDR2 SVGAGI. Germline trimming cut 5 bases from V and 6 bases from J; bases unmatched to any gene: 6. DNA of the CDR3: TGTGCCAGCAGTACAGGACAGGGCATAAACACCATATATTTT. Its protein product is CASSTGQGINTIYF.

CDR3 nucleotide sequence: TGTGCCAGCAGTTACGTCCGGAGCACAGATACGCAGTATTTT. This sequence encodes CASSYVRSTDTQYF. This chain joins TRBV6-2 or TRBV6-3 and TRBJ2-3; D unclear. V was shortened by 2 bases and J by 0 bases, with 6 bases between the two germline ends. The CDR3 consists of 14 residues. Germline V gives CDR1 MNHEY, CDR2 SVGEGT.

This chain uses TRBV29-1 with TRBJ2-5; no clear D gene. The germline V and J ends were trimmed by 4 bases and 7 bases, with 16 bases remaining between them. The V gene's germline CDR1 is SQVTM and CDR2 ANQGSEA. CDR3 length: 13 amino acids. CDR3 in amino acids: CSVVPDGSRTQYF. As DNA, the CDR3 is TGCAGCGTTGTCCCAGACGGGTCGCGGACCCAGTACTTC.

The chain employs TRBV7-2 and TRBJ2-7; TRBD2 matches 9 bases. CDR3 length: 16 residues. The germline V gene encodes CDR1 SGHTA and CDR2 FQGNSA. V was pared by 5 bases and J by 4 bases, with 12 bases of the junction left unmatched. CDR3 region: CASSEGASGIGYEQYF. In nucleotides, the CDR3 is TGTGCCAGCAGCGAAGGCGCTAGCGGGATCGGGTACGAGCAGTACTTC.

The count of this clone is one. The rearrangement uses TRBV6-2 or TRBV6-3 and TRBJ1-2; TRBD1 aligns across 7 bases. This CDR3 is built from 21 residues. Losses at the gene ends were 2 bases for V and 5 bases for J; bases not matched to a gene: 26. Germline V gene data show CDR1 as MNHEY and CDR2 as SVGEGT. The CDR3 coding sequence is TGTGCCAGCAGTTACCCATACGACCGACAGGGCGCACCCCGGACGATATATGGCTACACCTTC. It yields the protein CASSYPYDRQGAPRTIYGYTF.

V and J are TRBV14 and TRBJ2-2, with a possible D match to TRBD2 (6 bases). The V end lost 1 base, the J end lost 2 bases, and 14 bases lay between the germline ends. This CDR3 has 17 amino acids. The germline CDR1 and CDR2 sequences are SGHDN and FVKESK. This CDR3 reads CASSQGNSGYNTGELFF. CDR3 nucleotides: TGTGCCAGCAGCCAAGGCAATAGCGGTTATAACACCGGGGAGCTGTTTTTT. The variable domain in full, with the rest retrieved from reference TRBV14 and TRBJ2-2, is EAGVTQFPSHSVIEKGQTVTLRCDPISGHDNLYWYRRVMGKEIKFLLHFVKESKQDESGMPNNRFLAERTGGTYSTLKVQPAELEDSGVYFCASSQGNSGYNTGELFFGEGSRLTVL.

This rearrangement joins TRBV6-2 or TRBV6-3 to TRBJ1-2; possibly TRBD1 for D (6 bases). Trimming shortened V by 0 bases and J by 8 bases, and 10 bases separated the two germline ends. CDR3 size: 13 residues. Germline CDR1 reads MNHEY; CDR2 reads SVGEGT. Written as DNA, the CDR3 is TGTGCCAGCAGTTACTCTTACAGGGACGGCTACACCTTC. This encodes CASSYSYRDGYTF.

Regarding this clone: Other DNA sequences of this sample code for an identical CDR3. J is TRBJ1-6 and V is TRBV18, with 9 bases aligning to TRBD1. CDR1 KGHSH and CDR2 LQKENI come from the germline V gene. V lost 3 bases, J lost 10 bases, and 4 bases stayed unmatched. This CDR3 has 14 amino acids. This CDR3 is CASSPGQGESPLHF. The CDR3 region has the DNA TGTGCCAGCTCACCGGGACAGGGAGAATCACCCCTCCACTTT.

This chain uses TRBV7-9 with TRBJ2-4; 7 bases are a match to TRBD2. The length of the CDR3 is 17 residues. Germline V CDR1 and CDR2: SEHNR, FQNEAQ (reference sequence). With 5 bases clipped from V and 1 base from J, the junction kept 11 bases outside the gene matches. CDR3 sequence reads: CASSLPLGRGAKNIQYF. CDR3 DNA: TGTGCCAGCAGCCTCCCGCTTGGGCGGGGGGCCAAAAACATTCAGTACTTC. Filled out from reference TRBV7-9 and TRBJ2-4, the complete variable domain reads DTGVSQNPRHKITKRGQNVTFRCDPISEHNRLYWYRQTLGQGPEFLTYFQNEAQLEKSRLLSDRFSAERPKGSFSTLEIQRTEQGDSAMYLCASSLPLGRGAKNIQYFGAGTRLSVL.

This clone was counted between two and nine times. The chain couples TRBV24-1 to TRBJ2-2; weak D call: TRBD1 (5 bases). Germline loops: CDR1 KGHDR, CDR2 SFDVKD. Trimming removed 5 bases at V and 6 bases at J, with 18 bases between. The CDR3 runs to 16 residues. Written as DNA, the CDR3 is TGTGCCACCAGTGCTACCAGGGTTAGTTCAGCCGGGGAGCTGTTTTTT. It specifies CATSATRVSSAGELFF.

The CDR3 DNA sequence: TGCGCCAGCAGTGCAGGGGGCGTTTTTGAAAAACTGTTTTTT. Translation: CASSAGGVFEKLFF. The chain is built from TRBV10-2 and TRBJ1-4; 8 nucleotides match TRBD1. CDR1 WSHSY and CDR2 SAAADI come from the germline V gene. The CDR3 is 14 residues long. V lost 4 bases and J lost 7; bases outside the gene matches: 5.

This chain links TRBV3-1 (or the pseudogene TRBV3-2) with TRBJ1-5, with 10 positions matching TRBD1. Trimming removed 2 bases from V and 0 bases from J; junction bases left unmatched: 13. The CDR3 totals 20 residues. Per the germline V gene, CDR1 is LGHDT and CDR2 is YNNKEL (reference sequence). For the CDR3, the DNA is TGTGCCAGCAGCCAACAAAAAGGGACAGGGGTGTACCTTAGCAATCAGCCCCAGCATTTT. Its protein product is CASSQQKGTGVYLSNQPQHF.

The gene calls are TRBV6-6 and TRBJ2-1; D is ambiguous. The germline CDR1 and CDR2 sequences are MNHNY and SVGAGI (reference sequence). There are 11 residues in the CDR3. With 6 bases removed from V and 11 bases from J, the gap between germline ends came to 11 bases. The CDR3 loop reads CASSNGWQQFF. CDR3 coding DNA: TGTGCCAGCAGCAACGGGTGGCAGCAGTTCTTC.

The DNA for the CDR3 is TGCGCCAGCAGCACAGGGGATTCAGAGACCCAGTACTTC. It specifies CASSTGDSETQYF. This rearrangement joins TRBV5-1 to TRBJ2-5, with 7 bases identical to TRBD1. J gave up 4 bases and V 4 bases, and 4 bases lay outside the gene matches. The V gene's germline CDR1 is SGHRS and CDR2 YFSETQ. The CDR3 runs 13 residues.

The rearrangement uses TRBV7-2 and TRBJ2-6; no reliable D call. The CDR3 loop spans 16 amino acids. The ends were cut back, 3 bases at V and 2 bases at J, with 11 bases in the middle. Germline V CDR1 and CDR2: SGHTA, FQGNSA. For the CDR3, the DNA is TGTGCCAGCAGCTTTGCGAGCCGGGCTGGGGCCAACGTCCTGACTTTC. Its translation is CASSFASRAGANVLTF. The full variable domain, in which reference TRBV7-2 and TRBJ2-6 provide the parts outside the CDR3, is GAGVSQSPSNKVTEKGKDVELRCDPISGHTALYWYRQSLGQGLEFLIYFQGNSAPDKSGLPSDRFSAERTGGSVSTLTIQRTQQEDSAVYLCASSFASRAGANVLTFGAGSRLTVL.

The chain links TRBV15 to TRBJ1-5; no clear D. Germline V lookup: CDR1 LNHNV, CDR2 YYDKDF (reference sequence). The CDR3 sequence is 15 residues long. Trimming cost V 0 bases and J 4 bases, with 10 bases left between them. CDR3 DNA: TGTGCCACCAGCAGAGATCTGGGGAGAAATCAGCCCCAGCATTTT. This codes for CATSRDLGRNQPQHF.

V is TRBV4-2 and J is TRBJ1-4; D is uncertain. The CDR3 extends over 13 amino acids. The germline gives CDR1 LGHNA, CDR2 YNFKEQ. V lost 0 bases to trimming and J lost 7 bases, with 6 bases between them. CDR3 loop: CASSQDTPEKLFF. DNA of the CDR3: TGTGCCAGCAGCCAAGATACTCCTGAAAAACTGTTTTTT.

The chain uses TRBV7-9 and TRBJ2-3, with D perhaps TRBD1 (5 bases). Germline V gene data show CDR1 as SEHNR and CDR2 as FQNEAQ (reference sequence). The CDR3 has 16 residues. The V end was cut by 8 bases, the J end by 0 bases, with 18 bases between. In nucleotides, the CDR3 is TGTGCCAGCCTACAATGGGGCGTCCCTAGCACAGATACGCAGTATTTT. It codes for CASLQWGVPSTDTQYF.

The V gene is TRBV10-3, the J gene TRBJ2-2, with D perhaps TRBD1 (5 bases). Germline CDR1 is ENHRY and CDR2 is SYGVKD. The CDR3 length is 15 residues. Trimming pared 4 bases from V and 3 bases from J, leaving 12 bases between. DNA for the CDR3: TGTGCCATCAGTGCTGGGGCAGAGGACACCGGGGAGCTGTTTTTT. Amino acid sequence: CAISAGAEDTGELFF.

The V gene is TRBV4-1, the J gene TRBJ1-2, with 7 bases identical to TRBD1. The CDR3 extends over 15 amino acids. Germline CDR1 MGHRA, CDR2 YSYEKL. After removal of 0 bases from V and 4 bases from J, the junction contained 5 bases not matched to a gene. The CDR3 DNA reads TGCGCCAGCAGCCAAGAAGGGAACAGGGGCTATGGCTACACCTTC. It translates to CASSQEGNRGYGYTF.

This CDR3 reads CASSLVAGSDTQYF. CDR3 nucleotides: TGCGCCAGCAGCTTGGTTGCAGGGTCAGATACGCAGTATTTT. The chain links TRBV5-1 to TRBJ2-3; D possibly corresponds to TRBD1 (5 bases). The CDR3 is 14 amino acids. Trimming pared 0 bases from V and 4 bases from J, leaving 9 bases between. Germline V gene sequence: CDR1 SGHRS, CDR2 YFSETQ.

Written as DNA, the CDR3 is TGTGCCAGCACCGGACAGGCGGCAATAAACACTGAAGCTTTCTTT. Translating gives CASTGQAAINTEAFF. J is TRBJ1-1 and V is TRBV5-5; 7 nucleotides align to TRBD1. V gave up 6 bases and J gave up 2 bases; unmatched junction bases: 10. CDR1 SGHKS and CDR2 YYEKEE come from the germline V gene (reference sequence). The CDR3 covers 15 residues.

The chain couples TRBV27 to TRBJ2-7, with 8 bases identical to TRBD1. With V trimmed by 2 bases and J by 3 bases, 9 bases remained unmatched. Germline V CDR1 and CDR2: MNHEY, SMNVEV (reference sequence). CDR3 length: 16 residues. The CDR3 bases are TGTGCCAGCAGTTTACGCGTCGGGACAGGTGACTACGAGCAGTACTTC. Its translation: CASSLRVGTGDYEQYF.

The chain recombines TRBV19 with TRBJ2-7; the D gene is possibly TRBD2 (5 bases). The V gene's germline CDR1 is LNHDA and CDR2 SQIVND (reference sequence). The CDR3 sequence is 13 residues long. With 1 base removed from V and 7 bases from J, the gap between germline ends came to 11 bases. CDR3 in amino acids: CASSIGGWREQYF. CDR3 DNA sequence: TGTGCCAGTAGTATAGGCGGGTGGAGAGAGCAGTACTTC.

This clone was counted a single time. The rearrangement joins TRBV10-2 to TRBJ2-7; D gene ambiguous. CDR1 WSHSY and CDR2 SAAADI come from the germline V gene. V dropped 2 bases and J dropped 5 bases, with 4 bases sitting between them. This CDR3 is built from 11 residues. This CDR3 is CASSERDEQYF. Written as DNA, the CDR3 is TGCGCCAGCAGTGAGCGGGACGAGCAGTACTTC.